The 10 T cell receptor beta chains in this list originate from one sample, sequenced in a study of PD-L1 blockade in urothelial cancer. The method was immunoSEQ multiplex PCR; TCRdb's version includes in-frame clones alone and lacks a portion of them. The table shows approximately 46,000 clones, with over 65% occurring only once. The sequenced sample was PBMCs, obtained around atezolizumab (anti-PD-L1) treatment. Receptor source: an older man with urothelial cancer.

The chain is built from TRBV30 and TRBJ2-1; TRBD2 is a possible D gene (6 bases). The V gene lost 7 bases and the J gene lost 4 bases, with 17 bases spanning the gap. The CDR3 covers 14 residues. Germline V gene data show CDR1 as GTSNPN and CDR2 as SVGIG (reference sequence). The CDR3: CASLGGVSYNEQFF. The CDR3, as DNA: TGTGCCTCCCTTGGCGGGGTCAGTTACAATGAGCAGTTCTTC.

This clone was picked up a small number of times. This chain uses TRBV2 with TRBJ2-5, with D unresolved. Germline V gene sequence: CDR1 SNHLY, CDR2 FYNNEI. The CDR3 is 11 residues long. V dropped 1 base and J dropped 13 bases, with 10 bases sitting between them. This chain's CDR3 is CASSEEASPYF. DNA for the CDR3: TGTGCCAGCAGTGAAGAAGCAAGCCCGTACTTC.

The chain combines TRBV9 with TRBJ2-3; 7 bases agree with TRBD1. Germline V gene sequence: CDR1 SGDLS, CDR2 YYNGEE. V gave up 5 bases and J gave up 6 bases; unmatched junction bases: 12. This CDR3 has 15 amino acids. The CDR3 DNA is TGTGCCAGCAGTATGACAGGGTATCGCTCGGATACGCAGTATTTT. It is translated as CASSMTGYRSDTQYF. Drawing the rest from reference TRBV9 and TRBJ2-3, the complete variable domain is DSGVTQTPKHLITATGQRVTLRCSPRSGDLSVYWYQQSLDQGLQFLIQYYNGEERAKGNILERFSAQQFPDLHSELNLSSLELGDSALYFCASSMTGYRSDTQYFGPGTRLTVL.

The rearrangement joins TRBV19 to TRBJ2-5; 7 bases line up with TRBD2. The V and J ends lost 5 bases and 5 bases, in that order; junction bases with no gene match: 14. The CDR3 extends over 16 amino acids. Germline CDR1 and CDR2: LNHDA and SQIVND (reference sequence). In nucleotides, the CDR3 is TGTGCCAGTAGTCTGGGGGAGGGCCGACCCAGTGAGACCCAGTACTTC. Its translation is CASSLGEGRPSETQYF.

The CDR3 spells CASSFLTGSTDTQYF. CDR3 nucleotides: TGTGCCAGCAGTTTTCTGACAGGGAGCACAGATACGCAGTATTTT. This chain joins TRBV6-5 and TRBJ2-3; 7 bases line up with TRBD1. Trimming removed 4 bases from V and 0 bases from J; junction bases left unmatched: 4. This CDR3 is 15 amino acids long. Germline V gene sequence: CDR1 MNHEY, CDR2 SVGAGI.

The rearrangement joins TRBV28 to TRBJ2-3; 13 bases agree with TRBD2. This CDR3 region has 16 residues. Germline values: CDR1 MDHEN, CDR2 SYDVKM. The ends lost 3 bases at V and 6 bases at J; junction bases unmatched: 6. The CDR3 coding sequence is TGTGCCAGCAGTTTTGGACTAGCGGGAGTGAAGGATACGCAGTATTTT. Its translation is CASSFGLAGVKDTQYF.

This rearrangement joins TRBV5-8 to TRBJ2-5, with 15 bases identical to TRBD2. The V gene end was trimmed by 6 bases and the J gene end by 2 bases; junction bases not matched to a gene: 5. The CDR3 consists of 16 residues. Germline lookup yields CDR1 SGHTS and CDR2 YDEGEE. Here the CDR3 reads CASNGLAGGEQETQYF. The CDR3 nucleotides are TGTGCCAGCAACGGACTAGCGGGAGGGGAACAAGAGACCCAGTACTTC.

This sequence joins TRBV29-1 and TRBJ2-6; D unresolved. In germline, CDR1 is SQVTM, CDR2 ANQGSEA. Between the trimmed V and J ends, which lost 5 bases and 0 bases, there was a span of 5 bases. The CDR3 totals 13 residues. The DNA of the CDR3 is TGCAGCGTTATGAGCTCTGGGGCCAACGTCCTGACTTTC. Its protein is CSVMSSGANVLTF.

V is TRBV28 and J is TRBJ2-4; no definite D call. The CDR3 covers 14 residues. The V gene's germline CDR1 is MDHEN and CDR2 SYDVKM. Trimming left V 5 bases short and J 2 bases short, with 10 bases between. The CDR3 DNA is TGTGCCAGCAGTCAAAGCCGATCCAAAAACATTCAGTACTTC. The encoded protein is CASSQSRSKNIQYF.

The chain employs TRBV19 and TRBJ2-5; D may be TRBD1 (6 bases). The CDR3 runs to 16 residues. From germline, CDR1 is LNHDA and CDR2 SQIVND (reference sequence). Trimming cost V 5 bases and J 4 bases, with 20 bases left between them. CDR3 sequence (DNA): TGTGCCAGTAGTCCCACTGAGGGACAAGGCGGAGAGACCCAGTACTTC. It translates to CASSPTEGQGGETQYF.